This T cell receptor beta chain appears in the sequencing data of a study of neoadjuvant anti-PD-1 for oral cavity cancer. Overall study: Most patients had three to four biweekly doses of 3 mg/kg nivolumab before resection. Patients without progression got a fourth dose around day 43. Whole-study results and caveats: Only three patients per response group were TCR-analyzed; validation needed. Treg/Th17 ratio rose with pretreatment blood and fell with post-treatment tumor TCRbeta clonality.

On this clone: Antigen: not known.

Only in-frame clones appear in the TCRdb table, and some are missing; sequencing was by immunoSEQ multiplex PCR. The sample has about 72,000 clones; more than 70% are singletons. Looked up from germline, CDR1 is SGHNT and CDR2 is YYREEE (reference sequence). The CDR3 loop spans 14 amino acids. The junction had 3 bases not matched to a gene; V was cut back by 2 bases and J by 2 bases. Material: PBMCs, obtained before nivolumab (anti-PD-1) treatment. The chain joins TRBV5-4 to TRBJ1-2, with 7 bases matching TRBD1. This TCR derives from a person aged 35-80 years with oral cavity squamous cell carcinoma. The chain's CDR3 is CASSFEQGNYGYTF. In DNA form, the CDR3 reads TGTGCCAGCAGCTTTGAACAGGGGAACTATGGCTACACCTTC.